The 7 T cell receptor beta chains below come from one sample, sequenced in a study of T cells in Graves' hyperthyroidism and ophthalmopathy. Regions amplified from RNA transcripts were the TCR beta CDR3 regions. TCR CDR3 regions were first amplified by RT-PCR with HTBI primers. TCRdb recomputed calls from the multiplex PCR reads with MiXCR, one row per CDR3 protein. This table has around 340,000 distinct CDR3 sequences, 16% appearing once. What was sequenced was blood. The receptor source for this set is a man aged 25-40 years with Graves' hyperthyroidism.

This clonotype has just a few counts. This rearrangement joins TRBV5-5 to TRBJ1-3, with a possible D match to TRBD1 (6 bases). Per germline, CDR1 SGHKS and CDR2 YYEKEE (reference sequence). V gave up 2 bases and J gave up 0 bases, with 15 bases separating them. This CDR3 spans 17 amino acids. CDR3 DNA: TGTGCCAGCAGCTTAACCATCGGGACAAGCTCTGGAAACACCATATATTTT. It codes for CASSLTIGTSSGNTIYF.

The table lists this clonotype with many counts. The chain recombines TRBV2 with TRBJ1-5, with a possible D match to TRBD1 (5 bases). CDR1 is SNHLY, CDR2 FYNNEI, per germline. The CDR3 loop spans 15 amino acids. V lost 4 bases and J lost 3, with 13 bases in between. The DNA of the CDR3 is TGTGCCAGCAGTGCTCCCAGGGCCTCCAATCAGCCCCAGCATTTT. This encodes CASSAPRASNQPQHF.

This clonotype came up a few times. The chain employs TRBV3-1 and TRBJ1-1; unclear D gene. The CDR3 is 11 residues long. Trimming took 3 bases from V and 5 from J, leaving 4 bases between them. Looked up from germline, CDR1 is LGHDT and CDR2 is YNNKEL (reference sequence). This chain's CDR3 is CASSHATEAFF. In DNA form, the CDR3 reads TGTGCCAGCAGCCATGCAACTGAAGCTTTCTTT.

This clonotype was seen many times. The CDR3 DNA sequence: TGTGCCAGCAGCTTAGATTCGGGAGAGGGGGCGTATGAGCAGTTCTTC. Translated: CASSLDSGEGAYEQFF. This rearrangement joins TRBV11-2 to TRBJ2-1, with D possibly TRBD1 on 7 matching bases. The V end was cut by 0 bases, the J end by 8 bases, with 17 bases between. Germline CDR1 and CDR2: SGHAT and FQNNGV. This CDR3 is 16 amino acids long.

This clonotype appeared many times. V is TRBV5-1 and J is TRBJ2-7, with TRBD1 identical over 7 bases. The germline V gene encodes CDR1 SGHRS and CDR2 YFSETQ. V lost 4 bases and J lost 1; bases outside the gene matches: 17. The CDR3 runs to 18 residues. CDR3 amino acids: CASSILTRQGPLSYEQYF. CDR3 nucleotide sequence: TGCGCCAGCAGCATACTCACACGACAGGGCCCGTTGTCCTACGAGCAGTACTTC. Combining the CDR3 with reference TRBV5-1 and TRBJ2-7 gives the whole variable domain KAGVTQTPRYLIKTRGQQVTLSCSPISGHRSVSWYQQTPGQGLQFLFEYFSETQRNKGNFPGRFSGRQFSNSRSEMNVSTLELGDSALYLCASSILTRQGPLSYEQYFGPGTRLTVT.

This clonotype was seen many times. This sequence joins TRBV20-1 and TRBJ2-2, with D possibly being TRBD2 (6 bases). Per germline, CDR1 DFQATT and CDR2 SNEGSKA (reference sequence). The CDR3 spans 13 residues. V lost 2 bases, J lost 9 bases, and 13 bases lay in between. This CDR3 reads CSARTLGGRELFF. The CDR3 DNA reads TGCAGTGCTAGAACACTCGGGGGAAGGGAGCTGTTTTTT.

The sample holds many counts of this clonotype. The chain employs TRBV28 and TRBJ2-3, with TRBD2 matching 14 bases. V trimming: 4 bases; J trimming: 5 bases; junction bases outside the gene matches: 11. The germline V gene encodes CDR1 MDHEN and CDR2 SYDVKM. The CDR3 contains 18 residues. CDR3 amino acids: CASSSTRLAGGPIDTQYF. The CDR3 nucleotides are TGTGCCAGCAGTTCGACACGACTAGCGGGAGGGCCGATAGATACGCAGTATTTT.